A single sample gave rise to the 27 T cell receptor beta chains below, sequenced in a study of blood T cell repertoires in COVID-19. Repertoires were generated with immunoSEQ multiplex PCR, while TCRdb's copy carries only in-frame clones and drops some. The sample lists about 120,000 clones; roughly 80% were seen once. The sample was peripheral blood. The receptors were sampled from a human donor in a cohort sampled during active COVID-19.

About this clone: The same CDR3 is also encoded by other DNA sequences in this sample. The V call is TRBV9, the J call TRBJ2-5; possibly TRBD2 for D (7 bases). V shed 2 bases and J shed 4 bases, with 12 bases lying between them. Germline CDR1 is SGDLS and CDR2 is YYNGEE. The CDR3 sequence is 14 residues long. The CDR3 spells CASSVRGAGETQYF. In DNA, the CDR3 is TGTGCCAGCAGCGTTCGGGGGGCGGGAGAGACCCAGTACTTC.

The V call is TRBV3-1 (or the pseudogene TRBV3-2), the J call TRBJ2-1; TRBD1 agrees at 8 bases. V shed 5 bases, J shed 2 bases, and the junction held 5 bases outside the gene matches. Germline V CDR1 and CDR2: LGHDT, YNNKEL (reference sequence). This CDR3 has 15 residues. CDR3 DNA sequence: TGTGCCAGCAGCGGGACAGGTGGGGCCTACAATGAGCAGTTCTTC. Protein sequence: CASSGTGGAYNEQFF.

The chain has TRBV18 and TRBJ1-4; D possibly corresponds to TRBD1 (5 bases). V was clipped by 6 bases and J by 6 bases, with 11 bases between them. Germline CDR1 is KGHSH and CDR2 is LQKENI. CDR3 size: 13 residues. The CDR3 loop is CASSRQNDEKLFF. The CDR3 bases are TGTGCCAGCTCCCGACAGAATGATGAAAAACTGTTTTTT.

The V gene is TRBV19, the J gene TRBJ2-3; 8 bases map to TRBD2. The CDR3 runs to 13 residues. The J segment lost 2 bases and the V segment lost 6 bases, leaving 1 base of the junction unmatched. The germline gives CDR1 LNHDA, CDR2 SQIVND (reference sequence). CDR3 protein: CASRLAATDTQYF. The CDR3 DNA is TGTGCCAGTAGACTAGCGGCCACAGATACGCAGTATTTT.

This chain connects TRBV24-1 to TRBJ2-5; TRBD1 might be the D (7 bases). The CDR3 contains 17 residues. Trimming removed 5 bases at V and 2 bases at J, with 20 bases between. The germline gives CDR1 KGHDR, CDR2 SFDVKD. CDR3 residues: CATSVGGGPIYQETQYF. For the CDR3, the DNA is TGTGCCACCAGTGTAGGAGGGGGCCCGATCTATCAAGAGACCCAGTACTTC.

The sample holds one count of this clone. The chain couples TRBV5-1 to TRBJ2-1; perhaps TRBD2 as D (6 bases). The CDR3 extends over 13 amino acids. The V end lost 0 bases, the J end lost 14 bases, and 15 bases lay between the germline ends. CDR1 is SGHRS and CDR2 is YFSETQ in the germline V gene. In DNA form, the CDR3 reads TGCGCCAGCAGCTTGGAGTCGGGGGACGGCAAGTTCTTC. This encodes CASSLESGDGKFF. Complete variable domain (other parts from reference TRBV5-1 and TRBJ2-1): KAGVTQTPRYLIKTRGQQVTLSCSPISGHRSVSWYQQTPGQGLQFLFEYFSETQRNKGNFPGRFSGRQFSNSRSEMNVSTLELGDSALYLCASSLESGDGKFFGPGTRLTVL.

This sequence joins TRBV5-1 and TRBJ1-4; D not certain. Trimming removed 0 bases from V and 7 bases from J, with 10 bases in between. Germline V gene data show CDR1 as SGHRS and CDR2 as YFSETQ. The CDR3 consists of 14 residues. Here the CDR3 reads CASSLDSTGEKLFF. In DNA form, the CDR3 reads TGCGCCAGCAGCTTGGACAGCACTGGTGAAAAACTGTTTTTT.

The chain combines TRBV5-1 with TRBJ1-2; 7 nucleotides line up with TRBD1. The CDR3 consists of 15 residues. J gave up 2 bases and V 0 bases, and 4 bases lay outside the gene matches. The germline CDR1 and CDR2 sequences are SGHRS and YFSETQ. This CDR3 is CASSLGTGGNYGYTF. CDR3 bases: TGCGCCAGCAGCTTGGGGACAGGTGGAAACTATGGCTACACCTTC. Variable domain in full (rest from reference TRBV5-1 and TRBJ1-2): KAGVTQTPRYLIKTRGQQVTLSCSPISGHRSVSWYQQTPGQGLQFLFEYFSETQRNKGNFPGRFSGRQFSNSRSEMNVSTLELGDSALYLCASSLGTGGNYGYTFGSGTRLTVV.

The V gene is TRBV10-3, the J gene TRBJ1-5; 7 nucleotides match TRBD1. The junction had 5 bases not matched to a gene; V was cut back by 6 bases and J by 3 bases. Germline lookup yields CDR1 ENHRY and CDR2 SYGVKD. The CDR3 covers 14 residues. The CDR3 DNA reads TGTGCCATCAGCGACAGGGAGTACAATCAGCCCCAGCATTTT. It yields the protein CAISDREYNQPQHF.

The chain joins TRBV10-3 to TRBJ2-7, with TRBD1 identical over 7 bases. CDR3 size: 15 residues. Germline V gives CDR1 ENHRY, CDR2 SYGVKD. V was clipped by 4 bases and J by 0 bases; unmatched bases: 6. The CDR3 sequence is CAISGDSYYSYEQYF. DNA of the CDR3: TGTGCCATCAGTGGGGACAGCTACTACTCCTACGAGCAGTACTTC.

V is TRBV15 and J is TRBJ1-1; 7 positions match TRBD1. The CDR3 loop spans 14 amino acids. With 4 bases clipped from V and 4 bases from J, the junction kept 6 bases outside the gene matches. Looked up from germline, CDR1 is LNHNV and CDR2 is YYDKDF (reference sequence). The CDR3: CATSIDRATTEAFF. Here the CDR3 DNA reads TGTGCCACCAGCATTGACAGGGCTACCACTGAAGCTTTCTTT.

This chain joins TRBV5-1 and TRBJ2-7, with 10 bases identical to TRBD1. J lost 4 bases, V lost 4 bases, and 5 bases had no gene match. Germline CDR1 and CDR2: SGHRS and YFSETQ. The CDR3 runs to 14 residues. CDR3 sequence (DNA): TGCGCCAGCAGCACCCCGGGACAGGGGTACGAGCAGTACTTC. This translates into CASSTPGQGYEQYF. Full variable domain (remainder filled in from reference TRBV5-1 and TRBJ2-7): KAGVTQTPRYLIKTRGQQVTLSCSPISGHRSVSWYQQTPGQGLQFLFEYFSETQRNKGNFPGRFSGRQFSNSRSEMNVSTLELGDSALYLCASSTPGQGYEQYFGPGTRLTVT.

This clone was counted a few times. The gene calls are TRBV6-2 or TRBV6-3 and TRBJ2-1, with D perhaps matching TRBD1 (6 bases). Germline-derived CDR1 and CDR2 are MNHEY and SVGEGT. The CDR3 spans 15 residues. V gave up 6 bases and J gave up 4 bases, with 16 bases separating them. The CDR3 DNA follows: TGTGCCAGCAGCAAACCGGGACAAACTTACAATGAGCAGTTCTTC. Residues: CASSKPGQTYNEQFF.

The genes are TRBV9 and TRBJ2-1; the D gene is possibly TRBD1 (6 bases). CDR1 and CDR2 from the germline V gene are SGDLS and YYNGEE. The CDR3 loop spans 16 amino acids. Between the trimmed V and J ends, which lost 4 bases and 0 bases, there was a span of 14 bases. The CDR3 loop reads CASSPAGASSYNEQFF. The DNA of the CDR3 is TGTGCCAGCAGCCCCGCAGGGGCGAGCTCCTACAATGAGCAGTTCTTC.

The chain employs TRBV4-1 and TRBJ1-1; 7 bases match TRBD1. The V gene's germline CDR1 is MGHRA and CDR2 YSYEKL. Trimming removed 1 base from V and 5 bases from J; junction bases left unmatched: 7. The CDR3 sequence is 15 residues long. The CDR3 here is CASSQAPDRSTEAFF. In DNA form, the CDR3 reads TGCGCCAGCAGCCAAGCCCCGGACAGGAGTACTGAAGCTTTCTTT.

The chain uses TRBV5-1 and TRBJ2-1; 10 bases agree with TRBD1. There are 16 residues in the CDR3. V trimming: 0 bases; J trimming: 7 bases; junction bases outside the gene matches: 7. The germline V gene encodes CDR1 SGHRS and CDR2 YFSETQ. CDR3 sequence reads: CASSLATGQGGNEQFF. DNA for the CDR3: TGCGCCAGCAGCTTGGCCACCGGACAGGGGGGGAATGAGCAGTTCTTC.

The V gene is TRBV3-1 (or the pseudogene TRBV3-2), the J gene TRBJ1-4, with D perhaps matching TRBD1 (5 bases). Trimming shortened V by 1 base and J by 8 bases, and 14 bases separated the two germline ends. This CDR3 comprises 15 residues. Germline CDR1 is LGHDT and CDR2 is YNNKEL (reference sequence). CDR3 in amino acids: CASSQGGGVREKLFF. In nucleotides, the CDR3 is TGTGCCAGCAGCCAAGGGGGGGGTGTCAGAGAAAAACTGTTTTTT.

The CDR3 region has the DNA TGCAGCGTAGGGGGTAGCTCCTACGAGCAGTACTTC. It encodes CSVGGSSYEQYF. The chain employs TRBV29-1 and TRBJ2-7; D is perhaps TRBD1 (6 bases). V dropped 6 bases and J dropped 0 bases, with 9 bases sitting between them. The CDR3 totals 12 residues. CDR1 is SQVTM, CDR2 ANQGSEA, per germline.

The chain uses TRBV2 and TRBJ1-6; D call uncertain. V lost 4 bases and J 6 bases, leaving 7 bases between the germline ends. This CDR3 is built from 13 residues. The germline V gene has CDR1 SNHLY and CDR2 FYNNEI. CDR3 DNA sequence: TGTGCCAGCAGTGCAGCCAGTAATTCACCCCTCCACTTT. This gives the protein CASSAASNSPLHF. Filled out from reference TRBV2 and TRBJ1-6, the complete variable domain reads EPEVTQTPSHQVTQMGQEVILRCVPISNHLYFYWYRQILGQKVEFLVSFYNNEISEKSEIFDDQFSVERPDGSNFTLKIRSTKLEDSAMYFCASSAASNSPLHFGNGTRLTVT.

V gene TRBV19 combines with J gene TRBJ2-5, with D possibly being TRBD2 (5 bases). Germline V gives CDR1 LNHDA, CDR2 SQIVND (reference sequence). This CDR3 region has 13 residues. The ends were cut back, 6 bases at V and 7 bases at J, with 15 bases in the middle. The CDR3 sequence is CASSPGYRGTQYF. The CDR3 bases are TGTGCCAGTAGCCCCGGCTATCGGGGGACCCAGTACTTC.

The J gene is TRBJ2-1, the V gene TRBV5-5, with TRBD1 identical over 9 bases. Losses at the gene ends were 0 bases for V and 9 bases for J; bases not matched to a gene: 7. The germline V gene encodes CDR1 SGHKS and CDR2 YYEKEE (reference sequence). The CDR3 extends over 15 amino acids. The CDR3 loop reads CASSLDRGLILEQFF. CDR3 DNA: TGTGCCAGCAGCTTGGACAGGGGGCTAATTCTTGAGCAGTTCTTC.

V gene TRBV2 combines with J gene TRBJ1-5; TRBD1 agrees at 10 bases. The germline gives CDR1 SNHLY, CDR2 FYNNEI. CDR3 length equals 14 residues. Trimming cost V 6 bases and J 2 bases; bases outside gene matches: 1. CDR3 DNA: TGTGCCAGCAGGGGACAGGGGCGCAATCAGCCCCAGCATTTT. Translated, it gives CASRGQGRNQPQHF.

This chain joins TRBV29-1 and TRBJ2-3; tentative D call: TRBD2 (7 bases). The CDR3 has 15 residues. Trimming shortened V by 3 bases and J by 1 base, and 14 bases separated the two germline ends. The germline V gene encodes CDR1 SQVTM and CDR2 ANQGSEA. The CDR3 DNA follows: TGCAGCGTTGATGCCCAAGGGGGGGGCACAGATACGCAGTATTTT. Protein product: CSVDAQGGGTDTQYF.

The V call is TRBV7-2, the J call TRBJ2-1, with 11 bases fitting TRBD2. The J segment lost 9 bases and the V segment lost 5 bases, leaving 3 bases of the junction unmatched. CDR3 size: 13 residues. CDR1 SGHTA and CDR2 FQGNSA come from the germline V gene. DNA of the CDR3: TGTGCCAGCAGCAGCACTAGCGGGGGTGAGCAGTTCTTC. It specifies CASSSTSGGEQFF.

The chain links TRBV7-8 to TRBJ2-3, with TRBD1 matching over 10 bases. Looked up from germline, CDR1 is SGHVS and CDR2 is FQNEAQ. J gave up 1 base and V 4 bases, and 2 bases lay outside the gene matches. The CDR3 loop spans 15 amino acids. CDR3 sequence: CASSWGQGRTDTQYF. CDR3 nucleotides: TGTGCCAGCAGCTGGGGACAGGGGCGCACAGATACGCAGTATTTT.

The chain uses TRBV7-2 and TRBJ2-3; 9 bases agree with TRBD2. The CDR3 sequence is 16 residues long. Per germline, CDR1 SGHTA and CDR2 FQGNSA. J lost 4 bases, V lost 1 base, and 6 bases had no gene match. CDR3 protein: CASSLDLRGGPDTQYF. In nucleotides, the CDR3 is TGTGCCAGCAGCTTAGATCTGCGGGGGGGCCCAGATACGCAGTATTTT.

This sequence joins TRBV24-1 and TRBJ2-5, with 7 positions matching TRBD1. The junction had 11 bases not matched to a gene; V was cut back by 9 bases and J by 2 bases. Per the germline V gene, CDR1 is KGHDR and CDR2 is SFDVKD. This CDR3 contains 15 residues. In DNA, the CDR3 is TGTGCCACCTCCGGGGACAGTGACCTACAAGAGACCCAGTACTTC. Translation gives CATSGDSDLQETQYF.